This T cell receptor (beta chain) was observed in a study of siplizumab effects on memory and regulatory T cells. Here immunoSEQ multiplex PCR was the method, and the copy in TCRdb shows in-frame clones only, minus some. The data show 100,000 or so clones, more than 85% seen once. Germline V lookup: CDR1 SGHNT, CDR2 YYREEE (reference sequence). The CDR3 has 14 amino acids. V shed 2 bases and J shed 2 bases, with 9 bases lying between them. Findings and limits, study-wide: The alloreactive clones that mapped to unstimulated subsets made up only a minor fraction.

Worth noting for this clone: No antigen is known for it.

This clonotype was sampled from a human donor in good health. Some clones in this sample may be carry-over from other donors' samples. The sample comprised CD4+ T cells sorted from blood. The chain employs TRBV5-4 and TRBJ2-3; D is uncertain. This chain's CDR3 is CASSLARITDTQYF. The CDR3 DNA reads as TGTGCCAGCAGCTTAGCCAGGATCACAGATACGCAGTATTTT.